The source of this T cell receptor beta chain is a study of CD8 T cells in ankylosing spondylitis. Broader study findings: Disease-linked clones bore a CD8+ phenotype and were relatively rare in peripheral blood. In ankylosing spondylitis blood, a motif of 7 to 9 highly homologous TCR beta variants appeared characteristic. Disease-associated clones were reportedly significantly overrepresented in matched ankylosing spondylitis synovial fluid. Past research had described some motif variants in reactive arthritis synovial fluid and blood.

This clonotype showed up just a few times. As yet, its antigen is unknown. V was shortened by 7 bases and J by 1 base, with 12 bases between the two germline ends. CDR3 length: 14 residues. Germline CDR1 and CDR2: KGHDR and SFDVKD. From the 5' RACE reads, TCRdb called clonotypes with MiXCR, one entry per CDR3 protein. The sample shows under 200,000 distinct CDR3 sequences, 10% to 15% of them seen only once. Sample: blood, either unsorted or a sorted T cell fraction (not recorded which). The J gene is TRBJ2-5, the V gene TRBV24-1; no clear D gene. This clonotype was obtained from a female donor with ankylosing spondylitis or in good health (not recorded which). The CDR3 sequence: CATRAGYFQETQYF. CDR3 nucleotide sequence: TGTGCCACCAGGGCAGGTTATTTCCAAGAGACCCAGTACTTC.